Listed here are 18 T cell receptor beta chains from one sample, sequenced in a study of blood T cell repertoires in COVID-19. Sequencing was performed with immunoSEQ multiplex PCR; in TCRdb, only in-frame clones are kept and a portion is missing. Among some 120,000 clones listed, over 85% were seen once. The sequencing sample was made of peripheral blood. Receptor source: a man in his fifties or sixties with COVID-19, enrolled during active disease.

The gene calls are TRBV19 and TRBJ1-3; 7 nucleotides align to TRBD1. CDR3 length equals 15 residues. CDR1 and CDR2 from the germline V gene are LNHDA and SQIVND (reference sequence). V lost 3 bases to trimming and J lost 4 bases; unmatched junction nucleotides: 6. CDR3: CASSITGADGNTIYF. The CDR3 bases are TGTGCCAGTAGTATCACAGGGGCGGACGGAAACACCATATATTTT.

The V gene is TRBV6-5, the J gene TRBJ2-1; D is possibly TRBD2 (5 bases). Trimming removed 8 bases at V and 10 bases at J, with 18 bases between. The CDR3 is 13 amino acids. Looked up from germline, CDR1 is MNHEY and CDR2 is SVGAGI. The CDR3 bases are TGTGCCAGCCCTGGGCCGAGGGCCGGGGAGCAGTTCTTC. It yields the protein CASPGPRAGEQFF.

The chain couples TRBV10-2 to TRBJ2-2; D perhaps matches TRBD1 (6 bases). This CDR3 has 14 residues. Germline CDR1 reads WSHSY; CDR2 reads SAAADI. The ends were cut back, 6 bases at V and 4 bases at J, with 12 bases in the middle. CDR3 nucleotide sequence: TGCGCCAGCAGGGGGGCGGAAGCCACCGGGGAGCTGTTTTTT. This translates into CASRGAEATGELFF.

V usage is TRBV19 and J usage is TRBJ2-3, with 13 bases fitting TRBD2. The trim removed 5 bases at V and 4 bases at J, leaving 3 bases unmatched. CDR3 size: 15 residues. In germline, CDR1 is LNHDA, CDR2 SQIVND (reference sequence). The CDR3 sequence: CASSPGLAGADTQYF. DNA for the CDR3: TGTGCCAGTAGTCCCGGACTAGCGGGAGCAGATACGCAGTATTTT.

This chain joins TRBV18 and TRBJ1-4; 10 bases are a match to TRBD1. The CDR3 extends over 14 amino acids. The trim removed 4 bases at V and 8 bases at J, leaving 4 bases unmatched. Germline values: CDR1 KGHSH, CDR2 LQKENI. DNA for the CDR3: TGTGCCAGCTCACGCGGACAGGGGGGAGAAAAACTGTTTTTT. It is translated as CASSRGQGGEKLFF.

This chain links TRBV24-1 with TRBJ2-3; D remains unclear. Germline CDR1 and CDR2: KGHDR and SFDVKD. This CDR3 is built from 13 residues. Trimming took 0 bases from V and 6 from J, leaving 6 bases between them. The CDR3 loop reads CATSDLFRDTQYF. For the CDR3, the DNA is TGTGCCACCAGTGATTTGTTCCGGGATACGCAGTATTTT.

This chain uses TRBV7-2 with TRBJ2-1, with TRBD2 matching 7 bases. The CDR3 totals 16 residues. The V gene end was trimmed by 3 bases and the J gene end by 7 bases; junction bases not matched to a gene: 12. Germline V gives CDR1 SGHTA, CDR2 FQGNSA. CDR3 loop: CASSLGREVPSNEQFF. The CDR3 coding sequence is TGTGCCAGCAGCTTGGGACGGGAGGTCCCGTCAAATGAGCAGTTCTTC.

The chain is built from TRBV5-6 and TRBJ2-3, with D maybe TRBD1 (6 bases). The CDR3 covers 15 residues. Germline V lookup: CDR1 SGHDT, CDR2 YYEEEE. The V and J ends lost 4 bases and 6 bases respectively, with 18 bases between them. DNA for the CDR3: TGTGCCAGCAGCCCTCTGACAGGTTCTAGGGATACGCAGTATTTT. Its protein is CASSPLTGSRDTQYF.

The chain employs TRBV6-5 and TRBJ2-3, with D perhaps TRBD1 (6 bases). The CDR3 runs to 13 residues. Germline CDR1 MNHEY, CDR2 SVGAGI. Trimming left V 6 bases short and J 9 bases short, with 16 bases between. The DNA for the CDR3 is TGTGCCAGCAGCATACCTGGGACACTCACGCAGTATTTT. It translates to CASSIPGTLTQYF.

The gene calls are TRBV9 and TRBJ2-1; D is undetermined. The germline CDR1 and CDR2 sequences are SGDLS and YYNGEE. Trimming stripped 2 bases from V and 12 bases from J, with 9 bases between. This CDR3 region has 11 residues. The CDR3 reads CASSVTRRQFF. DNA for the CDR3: TGTGCCAGCAGCGTCACGCGGAGGCAGTTCTTC.

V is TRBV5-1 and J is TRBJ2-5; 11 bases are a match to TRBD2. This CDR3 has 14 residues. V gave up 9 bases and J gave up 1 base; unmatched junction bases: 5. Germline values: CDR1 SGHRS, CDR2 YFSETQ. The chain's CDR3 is CATASGRPQETQYF. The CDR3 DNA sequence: TGCGCCACCGCTAGCGGGAGGCCCCAAGAGACCCAGTACTTC.

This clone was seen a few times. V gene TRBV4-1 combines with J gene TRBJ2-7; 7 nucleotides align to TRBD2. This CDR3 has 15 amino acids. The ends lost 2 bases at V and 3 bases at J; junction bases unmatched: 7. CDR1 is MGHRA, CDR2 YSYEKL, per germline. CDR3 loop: CASSQLSGRVYEQYF. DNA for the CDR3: TGCGCCAGCAGCCAACTTAGTGGGAGGGTCTACGAGCAGTACTTC.

The CDR3 region has the DNA TGTGCCAGCAGCCCCCTGGAGGGGGAGCTGTTTTTT. It encodes CASSPLEGELFF. The chain has TRBV16 and TRBJ2-2; D ambiguous. With 4 bases removed from V and 8 bases from J, the gap between germline ends came to 8 bases. Germline CDR1 and CDR2: KGHSY and FQNENV. CDR3 length equals 12 residues.

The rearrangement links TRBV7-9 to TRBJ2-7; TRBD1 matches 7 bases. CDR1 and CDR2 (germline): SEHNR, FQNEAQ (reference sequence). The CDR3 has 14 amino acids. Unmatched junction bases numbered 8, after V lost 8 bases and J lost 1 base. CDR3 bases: TGTGCCAGCGGACCGCTGACAGGGTCCTACGAGCAGTACTTC. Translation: CASGPLTGSYEQYF. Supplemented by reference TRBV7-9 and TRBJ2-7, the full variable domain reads DTGVSQNPRHKITKRGQNVTFRCDPISEHNRLYWYRQTLGQGPEFLTYFQNEAQLEKSRLLSDRFSAERPKGSFSTLEIQRTEQGDSAMYLCASGPLTGSYEQYFGPGTRLTVT.

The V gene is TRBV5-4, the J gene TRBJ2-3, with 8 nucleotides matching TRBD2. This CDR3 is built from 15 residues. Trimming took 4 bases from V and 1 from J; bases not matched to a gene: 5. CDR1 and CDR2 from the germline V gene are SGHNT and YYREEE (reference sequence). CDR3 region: CASSPTSGRTDTQYF. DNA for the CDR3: TGTGCCAGCAGCCCAACTAGCGGACGCACAGATACGCAGTATTTT.

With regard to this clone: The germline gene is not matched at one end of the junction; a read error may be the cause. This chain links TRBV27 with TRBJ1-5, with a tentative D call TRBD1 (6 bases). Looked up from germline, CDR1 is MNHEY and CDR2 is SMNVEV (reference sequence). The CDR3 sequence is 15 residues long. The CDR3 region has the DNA TGTGTCAGCAGACAGAGCACAGGGTGGAATCAGCCCCAGCATTTT. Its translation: CVSRQSTGWNQPQHF.

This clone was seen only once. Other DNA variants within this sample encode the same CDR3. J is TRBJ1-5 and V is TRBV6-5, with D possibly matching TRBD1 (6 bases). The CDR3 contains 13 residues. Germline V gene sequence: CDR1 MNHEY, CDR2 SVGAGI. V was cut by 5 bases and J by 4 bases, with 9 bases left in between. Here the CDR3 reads CASSRQANQPQHF. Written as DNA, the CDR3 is TGTGCCAGCAGTCGACAGGCTAATCAGCCCCAGCATTTT.

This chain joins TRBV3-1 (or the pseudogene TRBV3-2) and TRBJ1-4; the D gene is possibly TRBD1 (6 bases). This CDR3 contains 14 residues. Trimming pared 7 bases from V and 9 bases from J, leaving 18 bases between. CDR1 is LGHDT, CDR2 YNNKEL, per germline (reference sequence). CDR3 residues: CASNTGTMSKKLFF. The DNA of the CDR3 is TGTGCCAGCAACACCGGGACAATGTCGAAAAAACTGTTTTTT.